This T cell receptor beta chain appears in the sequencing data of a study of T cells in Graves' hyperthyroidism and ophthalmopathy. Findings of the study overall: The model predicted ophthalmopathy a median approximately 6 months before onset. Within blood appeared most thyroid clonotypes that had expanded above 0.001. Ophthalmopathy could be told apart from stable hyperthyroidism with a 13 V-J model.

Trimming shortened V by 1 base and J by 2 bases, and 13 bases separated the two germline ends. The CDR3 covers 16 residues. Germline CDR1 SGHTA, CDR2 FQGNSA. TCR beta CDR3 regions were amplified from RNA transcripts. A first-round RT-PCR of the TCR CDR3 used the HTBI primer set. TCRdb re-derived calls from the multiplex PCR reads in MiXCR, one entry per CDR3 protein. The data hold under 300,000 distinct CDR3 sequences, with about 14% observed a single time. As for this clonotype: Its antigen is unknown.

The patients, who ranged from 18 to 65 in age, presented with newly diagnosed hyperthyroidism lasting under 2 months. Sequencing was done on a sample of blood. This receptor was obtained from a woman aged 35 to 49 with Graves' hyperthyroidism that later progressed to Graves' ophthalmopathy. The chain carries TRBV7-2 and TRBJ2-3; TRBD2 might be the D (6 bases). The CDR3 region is CASSLVLAGLTDTQYF. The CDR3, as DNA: TGTGCCAGCAGCTTAGTTCTCGCGGGACTCACAGATACGCAGTATTTT.